The source of this TCR beta chain is a study of T cells in women clearing cervical HPV infection. Looking at the study overall: Case blood was drawn when the lesion was first found; control blood after infection became undetectable. Study results and limitations: Cases and controls were distinguished at AUC roughly 0.83 by richness and V genes. Effector/memory and HPV-specific T cells were not isolated, and association timing is unknown.

Germline V CDR1 and CDR2: MNHNS, SASEGT. The CDR3 spans 15 residues. Sequenced by immunoSEQ multiplex PCR; TCRdb stores in-frame clones only, minus some. The sample has tens of thousands of clones, and its top ten clones hold about 17%. A note on this clone: Its antigen is still unknown. Read sequence stops 3 residues before the CDR3 end, and the germline J gene provides the missing end.

HPV was found by MY09/MY11 PCR and dot-blot genotyping. This receptor was taken from a woman between 18 and 70 years old with a cervical HPV16 infection that either progressed to CIN3+ or cleared (not recorded which). The V gene is TRBV6-1, the J gene TRBJ1-2; TRBD1 aligns across 8 bases. The sample taken for sequencing was blood buffy coat. The sequenced part of the CDR3 DNA is TGTGCCAGCAGTGAAGGGACAGGGAGCTCCTACGAC. It yields the protein CASSEGTGSSYD. The entire CDR3 sequence reads CASSEGTGSSYDYTF.